The present entry profiles one T cell receptor beta chain with its context. Its antigen is undetermined. This specimen comes from a study of a mutant IDH1 vaccine in newly diagnosed glioma. About the study: Patients, over weeks 1, 3, 5, 7, 11, 15, 19 and 23, received a total of eight vaccinations. Vaccinations were initiated 4-6 weeks following radiotherapy alone, or were given together with temozolomide cycles. Notes on the study in general: Overall, 93.3% of patients had vaccine-induced immune responses.

Indicated time point: week 11, during vaccination. A single vaccine dose contained 300 ug of mutant IDH1 20-mer peptide, and topical imiquimod was used with it. Clones were read by immunoSEQ multiplex PCR, and TCRdb kept only the in-frame ones, dropping some. The data contain 110,000 or so clones, 85% to 90% of them singletons. This sequence originates from a woman between 45 and 60 years old with glioma. Sequencing was performed on PBMCs, taken from a glioma patient whose treatment included an IDH1 peptide vaccine.

CDR3 nucleotide sequence: TGTGCCAGCAGCTTGTATGCTTTGTCCCAGTTTTCCTACACCTTC. As protein: CASSLYALSQFSYTF. The rearrangement joins TRBV5-4 to TRBJ1-2; D unresolved. Germline CDR1 SGHNT, CDR2 YYREEE (reference sequence). The CDR3 runs 15 residues. V lost 1 base, J lost 10 bases, and 20 bases lay in between.